The 23 T cell receptor beta chains in this list originate from one sample, sequenced in a study of blood T cell repertoires in COVID-19. Sequenced by immunoSEQ multiplex PCR; TCRdb stores in-frame clones only, minus some. Of around 270,000 clones listed, about 89% were seen once; the top ten hold approximately 4.3%. Source material: peripheral blood. These receptors originate from a man aged 35 to 55 with acute or convalescent COVID-19.

The chain is built from TRBV7-2 and TRBJ2-1; weak D call: TRBD1 (5 bases). This CDR3 is built from 14 residues. The V and J ends lost 1 base and 4 bases respectively, with 8 bases between them. The germline V gene has CDR1 SGHTA and CDR2 FQGNSA. CDR3 DNA: TGTGCCAGCAGCTTAGAGTCAGGGTACAATGAGCAGTTCTTC. It codes for CASSLESGYNEQFF.

In this sample, this clone turned up once. The rearrangement links TRBV19 to TRBJ1-1; tentatively, D is TRBD1 (5 bases). The CDR3 consists of 14 residues. Per the germline V gene, CDR1 is LNHDA and CDR2 is SQIVND (reference sequence). Trimming removed 7 bases from V and 8 bases from J, with 20 bases in between. CDR3 nucleotide sequence: TGTGCCAGTACTGCTTGGGACTCTCCTGGGGAAGCTTTCTTT. Translated, it gives CASTAWDSPGEAFF. Drawing the rest from reference TRBV19 and TRBJ1-1, the complete variable domain is DGGITQSPKYLFRKEGQNVTLSCEQNLNHDAMYWYRQDPGQGLRLIYYSQIVNDFQKGDIAEGYSVSREKKESFPLTVTSAQKNPTAFYLCASTAWDSPGEAFFGQGTRLTVV.

The V call is TRBV10-2, the J call TRBJ1-5; 7 bases fit TRBD1. Unmatched junction bases numbered 21, after V lost 10 bases and J lost 0 bases. Germline V gene sequence: CDR1 WSHSY, CDR2 SAAADI. This CDR3 region has 19 residues. CDR3 protein: CAIKARRDSVISSNQPQHF. CDR3 in DNA: TGCGCCATCAAAGCTCGCCGGGACAGCGTAATCTCTAGCAATCAGCCCCAGCATTTT.

The gene calls are TRBV5-6 and TRBJ1-2; TRBD1 agrees at 10 bases. This CDR3 region has 14 residues. The germline V gene encodes CDR1 SGHDT and CDR2 YYEEEE. Trimming took 4 bases from V and 4 from J; bases not matched to a gene: 4. CDR3 bases: TGTGCCAGCAGCCCGACAGGGGGCGGCTATGGCTACACCTTC. Encoded protein: CASSPTGGGYGYTF. The full variable domain, completed using reference TRBV5-6 and TRBJ1-2, is DAGVTQSPTHLIKTRGQQVTLRCSPKSGHDTVSWYQQALGQGPQFIFQYYEEEERQRGNFPDRFSGHQFPNYSSELNVNALLLGDSALYLCASSPTGGGYGYTFGSGTRLTVV.

The chain joins TRBV5-1 to TRBJ1-6; a possible D gene is TRBD1 (5 bases). This CDR3 comprises 16 residues. V gave up 0 bases and J gave up 5 bases, with 12 bases separating them. Germline V gene sequence: CDR1 SGHRS, CDR2 YFSETQ. CDR3 region: CASSLAGNKDNSPLHF. CDR3 nucleotide sequence: TGCGCCAGCAGCTTGGCAGGGAATAAGGATAATTCACCCCTCCACTTT.

The V gene is TRBV5-1, the J gene TRBJ1-1; no firm D call. The CDR3 consists of 14 residues. The germline V gene has CDR1 SGHRS and CDR2 YFSETQ. The V end lost 0 bases, the J end lost 3 bases, and 9 bases lay between the germline ends. The CDR3 DNA reads as TGCGCCAGCAGCTTGGCCTTGGTAGACACTGAAGCTTTCTTT. Translated: CASSLALVDTEAFF.

This clone was seen once. V and J are TRBV6-5 and TRBJ2-3; 8 nucleotides align to TRBD2. Germline trimming cut 8 bases from V and 3 bases from J; bases unmatched to any gene: 10. CDR3 length: 15 amino acids. Germline values: CDR1 MNHEY, CDR2 SVGAGI. This CDR3 is CASGRGALETDTQYF. CDR3 nucleotide sequence: TGTGCCAGCGGGCGGGGGGCCCTTGAAACAGATACGCAGTATTTT.

V and J are TRBV6-5 and TRBJ1-5, with 9 bases that match TRBD1. This CDR3 contains 15 residues. Germline-derived CDR1 and CDR2 are MNHEY and SVGAGI. With V trimmed by 3 bases and J by 6 bases, 6 bases remained unmatched. The CDR3 spells CASSYDGTGSQPQHF. The DNA of the CDR3 is TGTGCCAGCAGTTATGACGGGACAGGGAGTCAGCCCCAGCATTTT.

The chain has TRBV5-4 and TRBJ2-1; D possibly corresponds to TRBD2 (6 bases). Trimming left V 4 bases short and J 0 bases short, with 11 bases between. Germline lookup yields CDR1 SGHNT and CDR2 YYREEE (reference sequence). CDR3 length: 15 amino acids. This CDR3 reads CASSQTSSSYNEQFF. As DNA, the CDR3 is TGTGCCAGCAGCCAAACTAGCAGCTCCTACAATGAGCAGTTCTTC.

The rearrangement joins TRBV4-1 to TRBJ1-2; 10 bases are a match to TRBD1. The CDR3 consists of 16 residues. Germline trimming cut 3 bases from V and 6 bases from J; bases unmatched to any gene: 10. CDR1 and CDR2 from the germline V gene are MGHRA and YSYEKL. CDR3 in amino acids: CASSQSASTGGNGYTF. In nucleotides, the CDR3 is TGCGCCAGCAGCCAGTCCGCGTCGACAGGGGGCAATGGCTACACCTTC.

The chain combines TRBV7-9 with TRBJ2-1, with 11 bases lining up with TRBD2. With V trimmed by 6 bases and J by 9 bases, 4 bases remained unmatched. From germline, CDR1 is SEHNR and CDR2 FQNEAQ (reference sequence). The CDR3 runs 13 residues. This chain's CDR3 is CASRLAGVSEQFF. Here the CDR3 DNA reads TGTGCCAGCAGACTAGCGGGGGTTAGTGAGCAGTTCTTC.

V usage is TRBV6-5 and J usage is TRBJ1-1; TRBD1 aligns across 7 bases. Trimming took 2 bases from V and 4 from J; bases not matched to a gene: 1. Germline V gives CDR1 MNHEY, CDR2 SVGAGI. CDR3 length: 13 amino acids. This chain's CDR3 is CASSYRGPTEAFF. For the CDR3, the DNA is TGTGCCAGCAGTTACAGGGGGCCCACTGAAGCTTTCTTT.

This chain connects TRBV15 to TRBJ2-7; 7 nucleotides agree with TRBD1. With V trimmed by 3 bases and J by 5 bases, 7 bases remained unmatched. Germline lookup yields CDR1 LNHNV and CDR2 YYDKDF (reference sequence). CDR3 length: 14 amino acids. The CDR3 loop reads CATSRKLDRDEQYF. The CDR3 DNA follows: TGTGCCACCAGCAGGAAATTAGACAGGGACGAGCAGTACTTC.

The chain couples TRBV2 to TRBJ1-1; D is perhaps TRBD1 (6 bases). The V and J ends lost 4 bases and 6 bases respectively, with 12 bases between them. CDR1 is SNHLY and CDR2 is FYNNEI in the germline V gene. This CDR3 comprises 13 residues. Here the CDR3 reads CASSGDTRAEAFF. DNA of the CDR3: TGTGCCAGCAGTGGGGACACCCGGGCTGAAGCTTTCTTT.

The CDR3: CASSLLGRGNQPQHF. Written as DNA, the CDR3 is TGTGCCAGCAGCTTGCTGGGCAGAGGCAATCAGCCCCAGCATTTT. The genes are TRBV7-2 and TRBJ1-5; D remains unclear. Germline V gene data show CDR1 as SGHTA and CDR2 as FQGNSA. Trimming pared 3 bases from V and 2 bases from J, leaving 11 bases between. The CDR3 spans 15 residues.

V gene TRBV19 combines with J gene TRBJ1-2, with 8 bases identical to TRBD1. Germline V gene lookup returns CDR1 LNHDA and CDR2 SQIVND (reference sequence). The CDR3 covers 14 residues. J lost 8 bases, V lost 5 bases, and 10 bases had no gene match. The CDR3 DNA is TGTGCCAGTAGTGAACAGGGGGTTCCGGGCGGCTACACCTTC. Its translation: CASSEQGVPGGYTF. The variable domain in full, completed from reference TRBV19 and TRBJ1-2, reads DGGITQSPKYLFRKEGQNVTLSCEQNLNHDAMYWYRQDPGQGLRLIYYSQIVNDFQKGDIAEGYSVSREKKESFPLTVTSAQKNPTAFYLCASSEQGVPGGYTFGSGTRLTVV.

This sequence joins TRBV5-1 and TRBJ2-7; D is undetermined. V was pared by 0 bases and J by 0 bases, with 7 bases between. In germline, CDR1 is SGHRS, CDR2 YFSETQ. CDR3 length: 14 amino acids. The CDR3 nucleotides are TGCGCCAGCAGCTTGGACGGTTACTCCTACGAGCAGTACTTC. Its translation: CASSLDGYSYEQYF.

This chain connects TRBV30 to TRBJ1-4; D ambiguous. This CDR3 comprises 14 residues. Trimming took off 4 bases at V and 8 bases at J, with 17 bases between the two ends. Germline values: CDR1 GTSNPN, CDR2 SVGIG (reference sequence). CDR3 region: CAWNSRAAGEKLFF. The CDR3 region has the DNA TGTGCCTGGAACTCCCGGGCCGCGGGGGAAAAACTGTTTTTT.

This clone was detected once. The chain links TRBV4-2 to TRBJ1-2; 9 bases match TRBD1. Per germline, CDR1 LGHNA and CDR2 YNFKEQ. The CDR3 is 14 amino acids. The junction had 2 bases not matched to a gene; V was cut back by 4 bases and J by 2 bases. Here the CDR3 reads CASSPGQGNYGYTF. In nucleotides, the CDR3 is TGTGCCAGCAGCCCCGGACAGGGGAACTATGGCTACACCTTC.

The rearrangement uses TRBV7-2 and TRBJ1-2; D unclear. Germline-derived CDR1 and CDR2 are SGHTA and FQGNSA. The V end was cut by 5 bases, the J end by 4 bases, with 11 bases between. CDR3 length: 13 residues. CDR3 residues: CASSPGPTYGYTF. The CDR3 DNA sequence: TGTGCCAGCAGCCCGGGTCCAACCTATGGCTACACCTTC.

CDR3 amino acids: CASSQGYPGGRGQGTTGELFF. CDR3 in DNA: TGTGCCAGCAGCCAAGGCTATCCAGGGGGGCGAGGACAGGGCACCACCGGGGAGCTGTTTTTT. The chain uses TRBV3-1 (or the pseudogene TRBV3-2) and TRBJ2-2; 8 positions match TRBD1. The CDR3 is 21 amino acids. Germline V lookup: CDR1 LGHDT, CDR2 YNNKEL (reference sequence). Trimming at V came to 1 base and at J to 4 bases, leaving 20 bases not matched to a gene.

This chain links TRBV5-5 with TRBJ1-4; D not resolved. From germline, CDR1 is SGHKS and CDR2 YYEKEE (reference sequence). This CDR3 comprises 14 residues. With 4 bases removed from V and 5 bases from J, the gap between germline ends came to 12 bases. CDR3 DNA sequence: TGTGCCAGCAGCCCCACTGTCCCCAATGAAAAACTGTTTTTT. Protein sequence: CASSPTVPNEKLFF.

The V and J genes are TRBV29-1 and TRBJ2-5; D is ambiguous. The CDR3 covers 13 residues. V was pared by 4 bases and J by 7 bases, with 16 bases between. Germline CDR1 and CDR2: SQVTM and ANQGSEA. In DNA form, the CDR3 reads TGCAGCGTTGTAGTTGACTTCTCCAGGACCCAGTACTTC. Translating gives CSVVVDFSRTQYF.